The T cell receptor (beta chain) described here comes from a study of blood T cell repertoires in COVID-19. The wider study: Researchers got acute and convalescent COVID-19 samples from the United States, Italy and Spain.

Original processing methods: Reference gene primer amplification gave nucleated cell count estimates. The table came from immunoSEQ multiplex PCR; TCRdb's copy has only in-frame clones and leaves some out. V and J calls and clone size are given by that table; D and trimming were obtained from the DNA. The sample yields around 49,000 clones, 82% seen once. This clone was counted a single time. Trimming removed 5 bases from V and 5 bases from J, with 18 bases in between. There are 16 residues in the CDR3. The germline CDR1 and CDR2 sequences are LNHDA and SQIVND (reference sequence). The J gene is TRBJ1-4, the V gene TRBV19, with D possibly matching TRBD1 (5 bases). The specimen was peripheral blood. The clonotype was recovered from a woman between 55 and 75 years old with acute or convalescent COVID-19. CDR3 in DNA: TGTGCCAGTAGTCTCTCCGTTGGGACTGGGAATGAAAAACTGTTTTTT. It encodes CASSLSVGTGNEKLFF.